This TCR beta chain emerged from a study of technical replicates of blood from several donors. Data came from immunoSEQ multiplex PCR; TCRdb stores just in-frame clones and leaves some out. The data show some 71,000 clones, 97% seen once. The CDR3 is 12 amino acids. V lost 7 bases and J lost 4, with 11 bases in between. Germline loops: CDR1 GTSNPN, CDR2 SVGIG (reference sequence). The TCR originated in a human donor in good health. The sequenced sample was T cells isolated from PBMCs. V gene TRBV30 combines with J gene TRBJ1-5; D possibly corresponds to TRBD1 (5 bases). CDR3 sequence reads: CAYQGGNQPQHF. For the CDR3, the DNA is TGTGCCTACCAGGGAGGGAATCAGCCCCAGCATTTT.